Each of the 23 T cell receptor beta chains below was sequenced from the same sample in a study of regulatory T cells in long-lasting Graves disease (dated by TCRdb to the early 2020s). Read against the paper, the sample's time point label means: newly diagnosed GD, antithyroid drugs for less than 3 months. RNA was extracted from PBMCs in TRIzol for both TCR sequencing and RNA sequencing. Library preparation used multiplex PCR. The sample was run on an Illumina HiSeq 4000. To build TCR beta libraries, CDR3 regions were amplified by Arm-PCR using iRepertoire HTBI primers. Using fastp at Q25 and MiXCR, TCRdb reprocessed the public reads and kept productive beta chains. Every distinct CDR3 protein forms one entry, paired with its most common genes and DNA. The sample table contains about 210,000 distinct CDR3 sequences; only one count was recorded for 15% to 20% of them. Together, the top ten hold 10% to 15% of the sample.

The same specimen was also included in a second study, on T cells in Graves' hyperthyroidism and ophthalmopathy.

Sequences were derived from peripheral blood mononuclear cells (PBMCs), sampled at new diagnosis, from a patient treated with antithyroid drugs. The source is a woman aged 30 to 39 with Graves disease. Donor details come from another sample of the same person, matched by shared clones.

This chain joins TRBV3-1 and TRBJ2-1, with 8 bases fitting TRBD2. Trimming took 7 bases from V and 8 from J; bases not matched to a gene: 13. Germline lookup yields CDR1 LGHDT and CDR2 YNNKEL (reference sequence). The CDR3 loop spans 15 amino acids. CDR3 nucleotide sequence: TGTGCCAGCACTCGTCAGCGGGAGACGAATGATGAGCAGTTCTTC. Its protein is CASTRQRETNDEQFF.

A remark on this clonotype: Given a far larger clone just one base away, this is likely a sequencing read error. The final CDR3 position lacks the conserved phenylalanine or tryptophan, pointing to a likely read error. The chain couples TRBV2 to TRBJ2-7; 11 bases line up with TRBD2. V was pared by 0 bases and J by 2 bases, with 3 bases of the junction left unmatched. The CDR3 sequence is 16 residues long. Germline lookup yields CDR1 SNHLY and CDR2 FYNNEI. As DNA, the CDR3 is TGTGCCAGCAGTGAAGCGCTGACTAGCGGGACCTACGAGCAGTACTTA. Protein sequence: CASSEALTSGTYEQYL.

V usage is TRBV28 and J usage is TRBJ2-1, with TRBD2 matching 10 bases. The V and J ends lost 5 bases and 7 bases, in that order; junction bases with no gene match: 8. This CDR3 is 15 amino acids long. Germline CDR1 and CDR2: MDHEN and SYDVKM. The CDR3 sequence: CASSHDRTSGNEQFF. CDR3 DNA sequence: TGTGCCAGCAGTCACGACAGGACTAGCGGAAATGAGCAGTTCTTC.

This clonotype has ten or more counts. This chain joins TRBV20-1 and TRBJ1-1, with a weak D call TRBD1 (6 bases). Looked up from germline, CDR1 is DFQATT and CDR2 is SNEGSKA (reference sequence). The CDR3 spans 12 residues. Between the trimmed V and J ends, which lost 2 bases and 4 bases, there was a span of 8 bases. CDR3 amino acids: CSARTGRTEAFF. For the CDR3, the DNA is TGCAGTGCTAGAACAGGGCGCACTGAAGCTTTCTTT.

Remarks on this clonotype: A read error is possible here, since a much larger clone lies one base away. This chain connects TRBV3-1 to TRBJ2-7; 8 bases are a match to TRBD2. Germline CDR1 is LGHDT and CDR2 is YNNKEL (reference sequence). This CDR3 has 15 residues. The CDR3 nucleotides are TGTGCCAGCAGTGAAATTAGCGGGATGGGCTACGAGCAGTGCTTC. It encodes CASSEISGMGYEQCF.

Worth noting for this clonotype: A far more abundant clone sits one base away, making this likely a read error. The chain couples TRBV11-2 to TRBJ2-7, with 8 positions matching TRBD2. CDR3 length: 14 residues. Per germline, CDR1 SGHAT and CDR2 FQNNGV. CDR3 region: CGSRTRGGSYEQYF. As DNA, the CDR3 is TGTGGCAGCAGAACCCGGGGGGGCAGCTACGAGCAGTACTTC.

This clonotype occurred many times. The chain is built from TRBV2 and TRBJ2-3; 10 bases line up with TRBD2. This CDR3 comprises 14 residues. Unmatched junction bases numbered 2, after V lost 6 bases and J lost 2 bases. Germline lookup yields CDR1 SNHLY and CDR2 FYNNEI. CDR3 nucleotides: TGTGCCAGCAGGAGCGGGAGGGTCACAGATACGCAGTATTTT. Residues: CASRSGRVTDTQYF.

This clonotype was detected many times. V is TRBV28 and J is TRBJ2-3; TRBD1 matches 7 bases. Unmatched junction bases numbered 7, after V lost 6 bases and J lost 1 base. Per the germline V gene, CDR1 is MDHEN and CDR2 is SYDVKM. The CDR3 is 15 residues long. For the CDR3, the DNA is TGTGCCAGCAGCCCCCAGGGGGAAGGCACAGATACGCAGTATTTT. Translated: CASSPQGEGTDTQYF.

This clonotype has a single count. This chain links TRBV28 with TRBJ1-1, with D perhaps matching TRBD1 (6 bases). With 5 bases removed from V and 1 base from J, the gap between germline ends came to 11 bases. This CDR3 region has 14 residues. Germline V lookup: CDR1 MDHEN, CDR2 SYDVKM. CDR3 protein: CASSPRTENTEAFF. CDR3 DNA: TGTGCCAGCAGTCCCCGGACAGAGAACACTGAAGCTTTCTTT.

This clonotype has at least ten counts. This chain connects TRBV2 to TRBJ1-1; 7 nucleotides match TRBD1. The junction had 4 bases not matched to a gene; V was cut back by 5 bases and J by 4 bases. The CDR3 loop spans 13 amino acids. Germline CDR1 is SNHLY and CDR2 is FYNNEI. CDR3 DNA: TGTGCCAGCAGTCAACAGGGGAGCACTGAAGCTTTCTTT. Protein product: CASSQQGSTEAFF.

As DNA, the CDR3 is TGTGCCAGCAGCCCTCAAATACTAGCGGGAGTTAAGGATGAGCAGTTCTTC. This encodes CASSPQILAGVKDEQFF. The chain recombines TRBV7-9 with TRBJ2-1; 11 positions match TRBD2. CDR3 length equals 17 residues. The trim removed 5 bases at V and 8 bases at J, leaving 14 bases unmatched. Germline V CDR1 and CDR2: SEHNR, FQNEAQ (reference sequence).

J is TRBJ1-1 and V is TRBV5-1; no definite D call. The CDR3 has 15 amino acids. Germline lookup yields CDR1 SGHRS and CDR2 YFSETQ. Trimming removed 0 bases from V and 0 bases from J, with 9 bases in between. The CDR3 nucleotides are TGCGCCAGCAGCTTGGTAATTTCTATGAACACTGAAGCTTTCTTT. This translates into CASSLVISMNTEAFF.

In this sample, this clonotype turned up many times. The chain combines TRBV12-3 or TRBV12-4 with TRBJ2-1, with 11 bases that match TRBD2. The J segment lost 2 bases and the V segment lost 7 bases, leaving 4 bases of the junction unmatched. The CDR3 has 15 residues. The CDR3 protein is CASIIAGGPYNEQFF. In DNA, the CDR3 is TGTGCCAGCATCATAGCGGGAGGGCCCTACAATGAGCAGTTCTTC.

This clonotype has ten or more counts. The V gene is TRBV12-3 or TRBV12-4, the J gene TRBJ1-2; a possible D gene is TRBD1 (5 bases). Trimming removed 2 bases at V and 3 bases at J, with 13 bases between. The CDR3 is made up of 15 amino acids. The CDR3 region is CASSLIGGGYYGYTF. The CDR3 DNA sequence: TGTGCCAGCAGTTTAATCGGGGGGGGGTACTATGGCTACACCTTC.

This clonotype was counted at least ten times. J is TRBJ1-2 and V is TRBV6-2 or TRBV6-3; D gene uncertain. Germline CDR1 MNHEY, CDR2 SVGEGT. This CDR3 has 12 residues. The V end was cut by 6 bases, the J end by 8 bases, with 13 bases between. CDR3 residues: CASREGVWGYTF. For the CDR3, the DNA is TGTGCCAGCAGGGAGGGAGTATGGGGCTACACCTTC.

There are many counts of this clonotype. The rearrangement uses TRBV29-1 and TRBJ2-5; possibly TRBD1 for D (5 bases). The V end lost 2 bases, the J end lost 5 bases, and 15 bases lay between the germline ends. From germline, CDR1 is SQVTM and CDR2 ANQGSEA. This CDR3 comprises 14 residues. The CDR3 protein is CSVEPGAVGETQYF. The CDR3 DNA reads TGCAGCGTTGAACCTGGGGCCGTCGGGGAGACCCAGTACTTC. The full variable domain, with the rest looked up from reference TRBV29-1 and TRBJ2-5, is SAVISQKPSRDICQRGTSLTIQCQVDSQVTMMFWYRQQPGQSLTLIATANQGSEATYESGFVIDKFPISRPNLTFSTLTVSNMSPEDSSIYLCSVEPGAVGETQYFGPGTRLLVL.

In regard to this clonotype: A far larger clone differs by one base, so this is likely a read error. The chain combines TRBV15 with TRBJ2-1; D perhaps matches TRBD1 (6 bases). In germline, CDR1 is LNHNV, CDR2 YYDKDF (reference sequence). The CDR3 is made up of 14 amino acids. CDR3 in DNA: TGTGCCAGCAGCTTATTGGACAGTCGTAGTGAGCAGTTCTTC. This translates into CASSLLDSRSEQFF.

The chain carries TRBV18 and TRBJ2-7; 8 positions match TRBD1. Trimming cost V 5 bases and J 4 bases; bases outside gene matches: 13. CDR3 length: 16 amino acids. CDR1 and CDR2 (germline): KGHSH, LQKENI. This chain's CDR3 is CASSGQRGRGHYEQYF. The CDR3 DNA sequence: TGTGCCAGCTCAGGCCAGAGGGGCAGGGGGCATTACGAGCAGTACTTC. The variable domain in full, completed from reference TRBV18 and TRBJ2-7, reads NAGVMQNPRHLVRRRGQEARLRCSPMKGHSHVYWYRQLPEEGLKFMVYLQKENIIDESGMPKERFSAEFPKEGPSILRIQQVVRGDSAAYFCASSGQRGRGHYEQYFGPGTRLTVT.

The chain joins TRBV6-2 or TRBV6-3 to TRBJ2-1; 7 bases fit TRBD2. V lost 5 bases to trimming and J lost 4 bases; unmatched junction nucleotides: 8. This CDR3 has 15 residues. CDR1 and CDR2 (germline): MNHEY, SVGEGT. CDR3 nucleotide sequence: TGTGCCAGCAGTGCCTTGCGGGGGATTTACAATGAGCAGTTCTTC. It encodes CASSALRGIYNEQFF.

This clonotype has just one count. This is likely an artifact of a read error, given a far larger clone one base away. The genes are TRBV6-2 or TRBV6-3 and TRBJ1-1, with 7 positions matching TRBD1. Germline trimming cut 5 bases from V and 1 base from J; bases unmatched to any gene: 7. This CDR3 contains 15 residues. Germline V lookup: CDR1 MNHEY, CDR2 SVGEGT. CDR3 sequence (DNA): TGTGCCAGCAGTGAAGGGGGCAGGAGGAACACTGAAGCTTTCTTT. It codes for CASSEGGRRNTEAFF.

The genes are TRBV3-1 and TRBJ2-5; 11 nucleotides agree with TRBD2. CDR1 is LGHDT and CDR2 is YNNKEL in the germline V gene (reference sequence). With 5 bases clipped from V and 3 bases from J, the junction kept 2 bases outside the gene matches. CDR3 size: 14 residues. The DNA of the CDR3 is TGTGCCAGCAGCGGGACTAGCGGAAAAGAGACCCAGTACTTC. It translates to CASSGTSGKETQYF.

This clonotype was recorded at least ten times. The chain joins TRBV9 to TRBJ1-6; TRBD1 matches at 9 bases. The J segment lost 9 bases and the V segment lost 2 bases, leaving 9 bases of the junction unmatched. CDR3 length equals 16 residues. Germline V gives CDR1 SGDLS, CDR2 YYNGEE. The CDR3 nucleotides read TGTGCCAGCAGCGTTGATCCGGGACAGGGTAGTTCACCCCTCCACTTT. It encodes CASSVDPGQGSSPLHF.

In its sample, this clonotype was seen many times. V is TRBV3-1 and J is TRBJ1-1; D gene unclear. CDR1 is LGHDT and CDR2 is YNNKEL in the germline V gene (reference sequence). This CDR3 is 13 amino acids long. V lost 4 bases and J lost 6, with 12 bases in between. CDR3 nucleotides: TGTGCCAGCAGCCCCTGGGGAGGCGCTGAAGCTTTCTTT. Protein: CASSPWGGAEAFF.